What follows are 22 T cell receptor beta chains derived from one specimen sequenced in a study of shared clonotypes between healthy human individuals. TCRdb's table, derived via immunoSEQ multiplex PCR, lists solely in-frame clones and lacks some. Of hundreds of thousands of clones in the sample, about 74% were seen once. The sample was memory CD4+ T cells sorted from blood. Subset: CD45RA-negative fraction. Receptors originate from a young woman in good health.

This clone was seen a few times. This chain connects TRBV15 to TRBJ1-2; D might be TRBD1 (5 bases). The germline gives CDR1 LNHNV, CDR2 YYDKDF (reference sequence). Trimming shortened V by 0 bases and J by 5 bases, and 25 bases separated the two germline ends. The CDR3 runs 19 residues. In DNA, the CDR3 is TGTGCCACCAGCAGAGATCATTTGGGATATTGGGGCCTATTTTATGGCTACACCTTC. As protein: CATSRDHLGYWGLFYGYTF.

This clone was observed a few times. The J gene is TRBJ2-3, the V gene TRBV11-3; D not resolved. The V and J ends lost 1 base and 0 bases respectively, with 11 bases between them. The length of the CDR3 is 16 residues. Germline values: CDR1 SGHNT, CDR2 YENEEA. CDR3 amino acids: CASSLGVGGSTDTQYF. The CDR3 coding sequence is TGTGCCAGCAGCTTAGGGGTCGGCGGAAGCACAGATACGCAGTATTTT.

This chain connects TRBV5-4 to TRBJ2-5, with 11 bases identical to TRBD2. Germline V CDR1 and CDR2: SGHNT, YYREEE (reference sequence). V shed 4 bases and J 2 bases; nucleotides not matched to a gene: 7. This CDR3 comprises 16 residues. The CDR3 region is CASSPGLAVTQETQYF. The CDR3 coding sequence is TGTGCCAGCAGCCCGGGACTAGCGGTTACTCAAGAGACCCAGTACTTC.

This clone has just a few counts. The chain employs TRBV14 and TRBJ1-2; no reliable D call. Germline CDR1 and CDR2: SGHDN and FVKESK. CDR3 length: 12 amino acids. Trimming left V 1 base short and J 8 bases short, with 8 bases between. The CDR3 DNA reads TGTGCCAGCAGCCAAGCAGAGAGAGGCTACACCTTC. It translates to CASSQAERGYTF.

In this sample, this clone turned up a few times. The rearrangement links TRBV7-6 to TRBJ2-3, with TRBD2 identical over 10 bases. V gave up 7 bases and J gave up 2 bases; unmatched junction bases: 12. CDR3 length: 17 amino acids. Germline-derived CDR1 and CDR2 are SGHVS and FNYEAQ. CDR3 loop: CASTGPTSGIFTDTQYF. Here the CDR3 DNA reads TGTGCCAGCACTGGCCCCACTAGCGGGATTTTCACAGATACGCAGTATTTT.

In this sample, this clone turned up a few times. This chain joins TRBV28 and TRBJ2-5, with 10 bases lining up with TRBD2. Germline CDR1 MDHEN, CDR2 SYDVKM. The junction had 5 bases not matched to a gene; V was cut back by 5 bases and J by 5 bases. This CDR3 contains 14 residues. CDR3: CASSPAGGPETQYF. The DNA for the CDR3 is TGTGCCAGCAGTCCAGCGGGAGGGCCGGAGACCCAGTACTTC.

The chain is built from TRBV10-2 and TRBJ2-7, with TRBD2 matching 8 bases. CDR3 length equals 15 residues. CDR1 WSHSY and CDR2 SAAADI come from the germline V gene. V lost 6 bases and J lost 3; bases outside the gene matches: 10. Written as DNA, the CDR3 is TGCGCCAGCAGACCCAGGAGAGCGGGAGACTACGAGCAGTACTTC. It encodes CASRPRRAGDYEQYF.

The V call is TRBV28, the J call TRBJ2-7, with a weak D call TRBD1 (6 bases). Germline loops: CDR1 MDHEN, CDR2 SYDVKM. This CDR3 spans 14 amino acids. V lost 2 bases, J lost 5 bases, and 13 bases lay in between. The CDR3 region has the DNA TGTGCCAGCAGTTTAGGGGGCTCCGGCCACGAGCAGTACTTC. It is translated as CASSLGGSGHEQYF.

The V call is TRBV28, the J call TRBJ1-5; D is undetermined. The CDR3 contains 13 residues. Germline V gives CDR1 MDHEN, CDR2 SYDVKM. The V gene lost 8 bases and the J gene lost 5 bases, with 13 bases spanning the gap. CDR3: CASRRVWDQPQHF. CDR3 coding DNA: TGTGCCAGCCGCCGCGTCTGGGATCAGCCCCAGCATTTT.

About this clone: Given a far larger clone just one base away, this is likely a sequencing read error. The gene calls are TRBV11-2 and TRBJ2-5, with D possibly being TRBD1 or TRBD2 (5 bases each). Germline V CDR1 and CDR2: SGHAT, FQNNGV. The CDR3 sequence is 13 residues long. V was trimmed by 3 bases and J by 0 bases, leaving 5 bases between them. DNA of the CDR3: TGTGCCAGCAGCTTGGGGGACCAAGAGACCCAGTACTTC. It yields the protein CASSLGDQETQYF.

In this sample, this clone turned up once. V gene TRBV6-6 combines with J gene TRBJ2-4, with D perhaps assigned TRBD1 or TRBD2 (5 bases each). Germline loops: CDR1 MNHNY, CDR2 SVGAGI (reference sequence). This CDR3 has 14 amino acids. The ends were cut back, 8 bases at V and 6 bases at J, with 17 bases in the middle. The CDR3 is CASSGTSSGNIQYF. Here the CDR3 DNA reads TGTGCCAGCTCTGGGACGAGCTCCGGAAACATTCAGTACTTC.

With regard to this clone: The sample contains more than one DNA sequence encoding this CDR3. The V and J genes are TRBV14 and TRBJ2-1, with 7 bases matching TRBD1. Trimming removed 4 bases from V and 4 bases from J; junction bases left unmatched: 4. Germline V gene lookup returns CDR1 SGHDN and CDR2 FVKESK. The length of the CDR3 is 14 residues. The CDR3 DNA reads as TGTGCCAGCAGCCGAGGACAGGTGTACAATGAGCAGTTCTTC. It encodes CASSRGQVYNEQFF.

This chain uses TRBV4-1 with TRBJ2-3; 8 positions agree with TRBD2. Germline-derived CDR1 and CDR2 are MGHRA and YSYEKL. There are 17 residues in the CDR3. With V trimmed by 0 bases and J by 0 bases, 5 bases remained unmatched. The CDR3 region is CASSQDSERGSTDTQYF. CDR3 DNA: TGCGCCAGCAGCCAAGATAGTGAGCGGGGGAGCACAGATACGCAGTATTTT.

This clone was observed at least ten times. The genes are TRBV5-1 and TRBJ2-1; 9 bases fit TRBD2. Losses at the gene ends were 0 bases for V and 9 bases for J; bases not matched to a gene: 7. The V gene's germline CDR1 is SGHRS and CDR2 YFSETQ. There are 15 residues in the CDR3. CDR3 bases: TGCGCCAGCAGCTTGGAGGCTAGCGGGAACAGTGAGCAGTTCTTC. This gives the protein CASSLEASGNSEQFF.

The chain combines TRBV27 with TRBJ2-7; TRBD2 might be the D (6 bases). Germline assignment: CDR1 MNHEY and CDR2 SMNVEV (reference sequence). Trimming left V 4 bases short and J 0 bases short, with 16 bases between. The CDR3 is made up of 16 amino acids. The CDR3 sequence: CASSSSVATSSYEQYF. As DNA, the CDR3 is TGTGCCAGCAGTTCCTCCGTAGCGACTAGCTCCTACGAGCAGTACTTC.

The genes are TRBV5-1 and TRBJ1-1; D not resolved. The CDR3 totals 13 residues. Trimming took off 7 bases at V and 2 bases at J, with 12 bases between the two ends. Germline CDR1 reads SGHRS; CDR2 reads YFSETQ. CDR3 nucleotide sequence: TGCGCCAGCGGAGAAGATGGAAACACTGAAGCTTTCTTT. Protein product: CASGEDGNTEAFF. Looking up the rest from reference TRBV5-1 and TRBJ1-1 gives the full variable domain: KAGVTQTPRYLIKTRGQQVTLSCSPISGHRSVSWYQQTPGQGLQFLFEYFSETQRNKGNFPGRFSGRQFSNSRSEMNVSTLELGDSALYLCASGEDGNTEAFFGQGTRLTVV.

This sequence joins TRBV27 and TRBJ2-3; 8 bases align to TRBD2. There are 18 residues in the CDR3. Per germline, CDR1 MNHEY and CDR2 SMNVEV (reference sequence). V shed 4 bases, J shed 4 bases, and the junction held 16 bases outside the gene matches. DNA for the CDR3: TGTGCCAGCAGTTCCCCCTTAGCGGGACTAAGCCAGGCAGATACGCAGTATTTT. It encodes CASSSPLAGLSQADTQYF.

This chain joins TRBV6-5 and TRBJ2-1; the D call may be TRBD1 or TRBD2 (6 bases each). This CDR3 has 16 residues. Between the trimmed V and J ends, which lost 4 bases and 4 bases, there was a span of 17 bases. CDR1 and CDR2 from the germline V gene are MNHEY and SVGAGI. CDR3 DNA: TGTGCCAGCAGTTTTGAGGGGGGTAGGGGATACAATGAGCAGTTCTTC. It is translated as CASSFEGGRGYNEQFF.

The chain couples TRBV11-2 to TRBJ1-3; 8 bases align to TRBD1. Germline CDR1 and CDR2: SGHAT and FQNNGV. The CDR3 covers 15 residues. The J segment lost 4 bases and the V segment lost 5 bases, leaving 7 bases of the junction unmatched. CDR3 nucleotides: TGTGCCAGCAGCCTTCATAGGACAGGGGGAAACACCATATATTTT. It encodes CASSLHRTGGNTIYF.

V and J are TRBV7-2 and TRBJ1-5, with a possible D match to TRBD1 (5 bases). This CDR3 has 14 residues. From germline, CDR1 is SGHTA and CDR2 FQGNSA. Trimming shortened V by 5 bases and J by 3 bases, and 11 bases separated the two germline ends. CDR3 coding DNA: TGTGCCAGCAGCCATGGGGCATACAATCAGCCCCAGCATTTT. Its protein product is CASSHGAYNQPQHF.

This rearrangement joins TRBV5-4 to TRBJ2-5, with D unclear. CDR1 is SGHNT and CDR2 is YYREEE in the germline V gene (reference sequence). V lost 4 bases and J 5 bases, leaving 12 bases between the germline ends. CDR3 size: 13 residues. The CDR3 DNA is TGTGCCAGCAGCCAGGCTACCAGGGAGACCCAGTACTTC. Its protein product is CASSQATRETQYF. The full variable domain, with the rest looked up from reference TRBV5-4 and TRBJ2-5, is ETGVTQSPTHLIKTRGQQVTLRCSSQSGHNTVSWYQQALGQGPQFIFQYYREEENGRGNFPPRFSGLQFPNYSSELNVNALELDDSALYLCASSQATRETQYFGPGTRLLVL.

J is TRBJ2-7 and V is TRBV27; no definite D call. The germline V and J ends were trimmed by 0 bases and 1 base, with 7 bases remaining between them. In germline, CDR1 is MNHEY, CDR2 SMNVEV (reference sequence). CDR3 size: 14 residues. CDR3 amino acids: CASSLSDRSYEQYF. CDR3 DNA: TGTGCCAGCAGTTTATCGGACCGTTCCTACGAGCAGTACTTC.